The rows below give T cell receptor beta chains drawn from one sample of a study of blood T cell repertoires in COVID-19. Produced via immunoSEQ multiplex PCR; TCRdb's table is partial and in-frame only. The table shows fewer than 250,000 clones, with 80% to 95% occurring only once. The sample was peripheral blood. These TCRs come from a man aged 30 to 45 with COVID-19, enrolled during active disease. Each CDR3 is given with its conserved first and last residue. Fields, in order: V gene, D gene, J gene, clone size, CDR3 protein, CDR3 DNA. The D gene is left open where the match is weak. Clone size is shown for a subset of rows, as once, few, many or a class of expanded clone.

V gene: TRBV4-2
D gene: TRBD2
J gene: TRBJ2-1
clone size: -
CDR3 protein: CASSRSGTNYNEQFF
CDR3 DNA: TGTGCCAGCAGCAGATCCGGGACTAACTACAATGAGCAGTTCTTC

V gene: TRBV19
D gene: -
J gene: TRBJ1-4
clone size: -
CDR3 protein: CASSAGSGEKLFF
CDR3 DNA: TGTGCCAGTAGCGCAGGGTCGGGTGAAAAACTGTTTTTT

V gene: TRBV3-1/TRBV3-2
D gene: TRBD1
J gene: TRBJ1-5
clone size: -
CDR3 protein: CASGQEASNQPQHF
CDR3 DNA: TGTGCCAGCGGACAGGAAGCTAGCAATCAGCCCCAGCATTTT

V gene: TRBV9
D gene: -
J gene: TRBJ2-3
clone size: -
CDR3 protein: CASSANTDTQYF
CDR3 DNA: TGTGCCAGCAGCGCAAACACAGATACGCAGTATTTT

V gene: TRBV7-2
D gene: -
J gene: TRBJ2-1
clone size: -
CDR3 protein: CASSLVVKLTYNEQFF
CDR3 DNA: TGTGCCAGCAGCTTAGTAGTGAAATTGACCTACAATGAGCAGTTCTTC

V gene: TRBV3-1/TRBV3-2
D gene: -
J gene: TRBJ1-3
clone size: -
CDR3 protein: CASSPPGLRSGNTIYF
CDR3 DNA: TGTGCCAGCAGCCCCCCGGGACTCCGCTCTGGAAACACCATATATTTT

V gene: TRBV28
D gene: TRBD1
J gene: TRBJ1-5
clone size: -
CDR3 protein: CASSPQGAGNNQPQHF
CDR3 DNA: TGTGCCAGCAGTCCACAGGGGGCGGGTAACAATCAGCCCCAGCATTTT

V gene: TRBV4-1
D gene: TRBD1
J gene: TRBJ2-5
clone size: -
CDR3 protein: CASSQDTTRGQTQYF
CDR3 DNA: TGCGCCAGCAGCCAGGATACGACCAGGGGGCAGACCCAGTACTTC

V gene: TRBV13
D gene: -
J gene: TRBJ2-7
clone size: -
CDR3 protein: CASSLEVPTGAYEQYF
CDR3 DNA: TGTGCCAGCAGCTTAGAGGTCCCCACAGGAGCCTACGAGCAGTACTTC

V gene: TRBV18
D gene: -
J gene: TRBJ2-2
clone size: -
CDR3 protein: CASSPYAQGQLNTGELFF
CDR3 DNA: TGTGCCAGCTCACCCTACGCCCAGGGACAACTAAACACCGGGGAGCTGTTTTTT

V gene: TRBV27
D gene: TRBD2
J gene: TRBJ2-7
clone size: -
CDR3 protein: CASRLWGGVSYEQYF
CDR3 DNA: TGTGCCAGCCGACTCTGGGGGGGGGTCTCCTACGAGCAGTACTTC

V gene: TRBV13
D gene: TRBD1
J gene: TRBJ1-5
clone size: -
CDR3 protein: CASSQGADNQPQHF
CDR3 DNA: TGTGCCAGCAGCCAGGGGGCAGACAATCAGCCCCAGCATTTT

V gene: TRBV9
D gene: TRBD1
J gene: TRBJ1-1
clone size: -
CDR3 protein: CASSPNRGLNTEAFF
CDR3 DNA: TGTGCCAGCAGCCCTAACAGGGGCTTGAACACTGAAGCTTTCTTT

V gene: TRBV5-1
D gene: TRBD1
J gene: TRBJ1-6
clone size: once
CDR3 protein: CASSWGQKNSPLHF
CDR3 DNA: TGCGCCAGCAGCTGGGGACAGAAAAATTCACCCCTCCACTTT

V gene: TRBV9
D gene: -
J gene: TRBJ1-1
clone size: -
CDR3 protein: CASSEDVSVGARTEAFF
CDR3 DNA: TGTGCCAGCAGCGAGGATGTGTCAGTGGGGGCTCGGACTGAAGCTTTCTTT

V gene: TRBV2
D gene: TRBD1
J gene: TRBJ1-1
clone size: -
CDR3 protein: CASSGTGGSGEAFF
CDR3 DNA: TGTGCCAGCAGCGGGACAGGGGGCTCGGGTGAAGCTTTCTTT

V gene: TRBV5-5
D gene: -
J gene: TRBJ1-3
clone size: -
CDR3 protein: CASSLTNSGNTIYF
CDR3 DNA: TGTGCCAGCAGCTTGACTAACTCTGGAAACACCATATATTTT

V gene: TRBV11-1
D gene: TRBD1
J gene: TRBJ2-7
clone size: -
CDR3 protein: CASSSKGTGGHEQYF
CDR3 DNA: TGTGCCAGCAGCTCCAAAGGGACAGGGGGGCACGAGCAGTACTTC

V gene: TRBV19
D gene: TRBD1
J gene: TRBJ1-1
clone size: -
CDR3 protein: CASSIDRGTTGLNTEAFF
CDR3 DNA: TGTGCCAGTAGTATAGATCGGGGAACGACAGGGCTGAACACTGAAGCTTTCTTT

V gene: TRBV5-1
D gene: -
J gene: TRBJ1-2
clone size: -
CDR3 protein: CASSLGPGRGYGYTF
CDR3 DNA: TGCGCCAGCAGCTTGGGGCCGGGCAGGGGCTATGGCTACACCTTC

V gene: TRBV19
D gene: TRBD1
J gene: TRBJ2-6
clone size: -
CDR3 protein: CASQQGATGANVLTF
CDR3 DNA: TGTGCCAGTCAACAGGGGGCTACTGGGGCCAACGTCCTGACTTTC

V gene: TRBV7-9
D gene: TRBD2
J gene: TRBJ2-7
clone size: -
CDR3 protein: CASSVAGGDYEQYF
CDR3 DNA: TGTGCCAGCAGTGTAGCGGGGGGGGACTACGAGCAGTACTTC

V gene: TRBV6-5
D gene: TRBD1
J gene: TRBJ1-1
clone size: once
CDR3 protein: CASSYLAGGPTEAFF
CDR3 DNA: TGTGCCAGCAGTTATCTGGCAGGGGGCCCGACTGAAGCTTTCTTT

V gene: TRBV6-5
D gene: TRBD1
J gene: TRBJ2-2
clone size: -
CDR3 protein: CASSYTGATGELFF
CDR3 DNA: TGTGCCAGCAGTTACACAGGGGCCACCGGGGAGCTGTTTTTT

V gene: TRBV19
D gene: -
J gene: TRBJ1-3
clone size: -
CDR3 protein: CASSKTGPGNTIYF
CDR3 DNA: TGTGCCAGTAGTAAAACAGGGCCTGGAAACACCATATATTTT

V gene: TRBV7-9
D gene: TRBD1
J gene: TRBJ2-7
clone size: -
CDR3 protein: CASSLGRQGALYEQYF
CDR3 DNA: TGTGCCAGCAGCTTGGGCCGGCAGGGGGCGCTGTACGAGCAGTACTTC

V gene: TRBV5-1
D gene: -
J gene: TRBJ2-5
clone size: -
CDR3 protein: CASSLDRQETQYF
CDR3 DNA: TGCGCCAGCAGCTTGGATCGGCAAGAGACCCAGTACTTC

V gene: TRBV5-6
D gene: TRBD1
J gene: TRBJ1-4
clone size: -
CDR3 protein: CASSWDRVGKLFF
CDR3 DNA: TGTGCCAGCAGCTGGGACAGGGTTGGAAAACTGTTTTTT

V gene: TRBV6-5
D gene: TRBD1
J gene: TRBJ2-4
clone size: -
CDR3 protein: CASSYSGTEVNIQYF
CDR3 DNA: TGTGCCAGCAGTTACTCCGGGACAGAGGTCAACATTCAGTACTTC

V gene: TRBV27
D gene: -
J gene: TRBJ1-2
clone size: -
CDR3 protein: CASSSRPGTLGGYTF
CDR3 DNA: TGTGCCAGCAGTTCTAGGCCCGGGACACTCGGTGGCTACACCTTC

V gene: TRBV7-3
D gene: -
J gene: TRBJ2-4
clone size: -
CDR3 protein: CASSSDSKNIQYF
CDR3 DNA: TGTGCCAGCAGTTCGGACAGCAAAAACATTCAGTACTTC

V gene: TRBV2
D gene: -
J gene: TRBJ1-2
clone size: -
CDR3 protein: CASSVNRNYGYTF
CDR3 DNA: TGTGCCAGCAGTGTCAACAGAAACTATGGCTACACCTTC

V gene: TRBV5-6
D gene: -
J gene: TRBJ2-7
clone size: few
CDR3 protein: CASSLGPVSGYEQYF
CDR3 DNA: TGTGCCAGCAGCTTGGGCCCAGTCTCAGGATACGAGCAGTACTTC

V gene: TRBV6-5
D gene: -
J gene: TRBJ1-1
clone size: -
CDR3 protein: CASRGGTVGYTEAFF
CDR3 DNA: TGTGCCAGCAGAGGGGGTACGGTCGGGTACACTGAAGCTTTCTTT

V gene: TRBV2
D gene: -
J gene: TRBJ2-6
clone size: -
CDR3 protein: CASTGSGANVLTF
CDR3 DNA: TGTGCCAGCACAGGGTCCGGGGCCAACGTCCTGACTTTC

V gene: TRBV19
D gene: -
J gene: TRBJ1-1
clone size: -
CDR3 protein: CASSINSLLNTEAFF
CDR3 DNA: TGTGCCAGTAGTATTAACAGCCTTTTGAACACTGAAGCTTTCTTT

V gene: TRBV4-1
D gene: -
J gene: TRBJ1-5
clone size: -
CDR3 protein: CASSQVGRGGNQPQHF
CDR3 DNA: TGCGCCAGCAGCCAAGTCGGTAGGGGCGGCAATCAGCCCCAGCATTTT

V gene: TRBV4-1
D gene: TRBD1
J gene: TRBJ1-1
clone size: -
CDR3 protein: CASSQGGQGDTEAFF
CDR3 DNA: TGCGCCAGCAGCCAGGGGGGACAGGGAGACACTGAAGCTTTCTTT

V gene: TRBV7-6
D gene: TRBD1
J gene: TRBJ2-7
clone size: -
CDR3 protein: CASSLHPPGTDISYEQYF
CDR3 DNA: TGTGCCAGCAGCCTTCACCCCCCCGGGACAGATATTTCCTACGAGCAGTACTTC

V gene: TRBV5-6
D gene: TRBD1
J gene: TRBJ1-6
clone size: once
CDR3 protein: CASSLGQGAVGSPLHF
CDR3 DNA: TGTGCCAGCAGCTTGGGACAGGGGGCTGTCGGCTCACCCCTCCACTTT

V gene: TRBV19
D gene: TRBD2
J gene: TRBJ2-1
clone size: -
CDR3 protein: CASSIGAGGLLSSYNEQFF
CDR3 DNA: TGTGCCAGTAGTATAGGAGCGGGGGGACTCCTGAGCTCCTACAATGAGCAGTTCTTC

V gene: TRBV5-4
D gene: -
J gene: TRBJ2-2
clone size: -
CDR3 protein: CASSLRGGTGELFF
CDR3 DNA: TGTGCCAGCAGCTTGAGGGGTGGCACCGGGGAGCTGTTTTTT

V gene: TRBV5-1
D gene: TRBD1
J gene: TRBJ1-1
clone size: few
CDR3 protein: CASTQTQGLNTEAFF
CDR3 DNA: TGCGCCAGCACTCAAACACAGGGGTTGAACACTGAAGCTTTCTTT

V gene: TRBV6-5
D gene: -
J gene: TRBJ1-1
clone size: -
CDR3 protein: CASSNEKYTEAFF
CDR3 DNA: TGTGCCAGCAGTAACGAGAAGTACACTGAAGCTTTCTTT

V gene: TRBV27
D gene: -
J gene: TRBJ1-5
clone size: -
CDR3 protein: CASSFSGRTNQPQHF
CDR3 DNA: TGTGCCAGCAGTTTCTCTGGACGGACAAATCAGCCCCAGCATTTT

V gene: TRBV19
D gene: TRBD1
J gene: TRBJ2-3
clone size: -
CDR3 protein: CASSRDRAKDTQYF
CDR3 DNA: TGTGCCAGTAGCAGGGACAGGGCGAAAGATACGCAGTATTTT

V gene: TRBV7-3
D gene: TRBD2
J gene: TRBJ2-1
clone size: -
CDR3 protein: CASSLVSAGYNEQFF
CDR3 DNA: TGTGCCAGCAGCTTAGTGTCAGCGGGATACAATGAGCAGTTCTTC

V gene: TRBV5-1
D gene: TRBD2
J gene: TRBJ2-4
clone size: once
CDR3 protein: CASSLPSGGVAKNIQYF
CDR3 DNA: TGCGCCAGCAGCTTGCCCAGCGGGGGGGTAGCCAAAAACATTCAGTACTTC